This TCR beta chain was recorded in a study of HIV-infected patients and healthy controls. This clonotype was seen many times. cDNA was made from 500 ng RNA using alpha and beta constant primers. Using multiplexing indices, alpha and beta chain libraries were generated apart by chain-specific third strand synthesis. Each CDR3 protein is one row after TCRdb ran MiXCR on the 5' RACE reads. The sample carries more than 9,000 distinct CDR3 sequences, 8% to 9.5% recorded once. V dropped 5 bases and J dropped 5 bases, with 16 bases sitting between them. CDR3 length: 15 residues. CDR1 and CDR2 (germline): SGHTA, FQGNSA. No cell fractionation was done, so the repertoire covers all unsorted peripheral blood T cells. Enrollment excluded donors with tumors, hepatitis B or C, or recent vaccination.

Sequencing used blood, obtained before antiretroviral therapy. The V call is TRBV7-2, the J call TRBJ2-1, with a tentative D call TRBD1 (6 bases). The sequence derives from an adult with HIV infection. The donor label of this sample is uncertain. The DNA of the CDR3 is TGTGCCAGCAGCCGCATAAACAGGGTTAACAATGAGCAGTTCTTC. Amino acids: CASSRINRVNNEQFF.